The clone carrying this T cell receptor (beta chain) was found many times. Beta-chain TCR CDR3 regions were amplified from RNA transcripts. HTBI primers were employed in first-round RT-PCR, then a second-round multiplex PCR followed. MiXCR, applied by TCRdb to the multiplex PCR reads, yields one record per CDR3 protein. In the table there are approximately 380,000 distinct CDR3 sequences, about 21% of which are singletons. This sample was taken from a study of Graves' ophthalmopathy and Graves' hyperthyroidism. For the study at large: Blood was drawn at initial diagnosis, before any treatment.

Hyperthyroidism patients had new diagnoses, durations under 2 months, and ages of 18 to 65. Other autoimmune disease, uncontrolled infection, pregnancy and lactation led to exclusion. Thyroid ultrasound, orbital computed tomography, TRAb, serum thyroxine and clinical symptoms formed the basis of diagnosis. This CDR3 has 11 residues. The V end was cut by 5 bases, the J end by 4 bases, with 8 bases between. Germline loops: CDR1 GTSNPN, CDR2 SVGIG (reference sequence). Source material: peripheral blood. The chain joins TRBV30 to TRBJ1-2, with D uncertain. The clonotype was recovered from a woman aged 18-29 years with stable Graves' hyperthyroidism. The CDR3 protein is CAWDLAYGYTF. The CDR3 DNA reads TGTGCCTGGGACCTAGCCTATGGCTACACCTTC.